What follows describes a single T cell receptor (beta chain). This sample is part of a study of blood T cell repertoires in COVID-19. Study-wide context: Researchers got acute and convalescent COVID-19 samples from the United States, Italy and Spain. In each case, the material was cDNA or gDNA derived from T cells, B-cell-depleted T cells, or PBMCs.

Method: immunoSEQ multiplex PCR; TCRdb's copy keeps in-frame clones and lacks some. The table records around 430,000 clones, approximately 87% of them present only once. Participant age was roughly 18 to 90 years, and participants resided in fewer than 30 US areas. Two consecutive negative NP/OP PCR tests, clearance, or resolved symptoms defined Cohort 3 recovery. The clonotype comes from a woman aged 45 to 65 who had recovered from COVID-19. The material sequenced was PBMCs or T cells enriched from blood (not recorded which).

The CDR3 sequence is CASSENSGRMMDEQFF. CDR3 DNA: TGTGCCAGCAGTGAAAACAGCGGGAGGATGATGGATGAGCAGTTCTTC. The rearrangement uses TRBV2 and TRBJ2-1; 9 bases fit TRBD2. This CDR3 region has 16 residues. Germline V gene sequence: CDR1 SNHLY, CDR2 FYNNEI. The junction had 10 bases not matched to a gene; V was cut back by 2 bases and J by 8 bases.